This T cell receptor beta chain originates from a study of T cell responses to AZD1222 COVID-19 vaccine. The study's findings and limits: In a largely white British group with more females than males, clonal diversity was possibly underestimated. At study baseline, merely roughly 6 AZD1222 recipients were seropositive. Spike-spanning, vaccine-associated CD4 TCRs were dominant at 160-218 and 743-854. Unmutated variant regions reportedly attract nearly half of all spike-specific TCRs.

Germline CDR1 and CDR2: MDHEN and SYDVKM. The CDR3 consists of 16 residues. V lost 7 bases and J lost 0; bases outside the gene matches: 8. The protocol was immunoSEQ multiplex PCR, while the TCRdb copy is restricted to in-frame clones and leaves out a portion. The table shows roughly 180,000 clones, with roughly nine tenths occurring only once. To note about this clone: Its matching antigen is unknown.

The J gene is TRBJ1-3, the V gene TRBV28; 8 positions match TRBD1. Sequences were derived from peripheral blood, sampled on day 0 of AZD1222 vaccination. The sequence was obtained from an adult in good health. This CDR3 reads CASMQGAVYSGNTIYF. The CDR3 nucleotides read TGTGCCAGCATGCAGGGGGCCGTCTACTCTGGAAACACCATATATTTT.